This TCR beta chain appears in the sequencing data of a study of blood T cells in healthy people across ages. This CDR3 has 17 amino acids. The germline CDR1 and CDR2 sequences are SGHRS and YFSETQ. V trimming: 4 bases; J trimming: 4 bases; junction bases outside the gene matches: 12. Healthy individuals of Caucasian origin from Russia, aged about 6 to 100, served as donors. This clonotype was counted only a few times. Its specificity is not known. Study results and caveats: Unknown donor CMV status possibly confounded expanded clonotype changes.

A second about 7 to 12 cycle PCR used barcoded and J-beta primers. TCRdb called the 5' RACE reads again in MiXCR, with one record for every CDR3 protein. The sample holds nearly 1 million distinct CDR3 sequences, 51% seen once. This chain connects TRBV5-1 to TRBJ2-1; 9 bases are shared with TRBD1. Material: blood. This TCR derives from a woman aged 60-75 years in good health. The CDR3 sequence: CASSIQGAAGSYNEQFF. The CDR3 DNA follows: TGCGCCAGCAGCATACAGGGGGCAGCGGGATCTTACAATGAGCAGTTCTTC.